This T cell receptor (beta chain) was captured by sequencing in a study of T cell responses to AZD1222 COVID-19 vaccine. General study points: Mostly white British, mostly female donors; authors suggested clonal diversity may be underestimated. Researchers took repertoire samples only after the peak T cell response had come.

As concerns this clone: Its antigen is as yet unknown.

Sequencing used immunoSEQ multiplex PCR; TCRdb keeps in-frame clones, though not all of them. The data show 65,000 to 85,000 clones, approximately 85% seen once. V shed 0 bases and J shed 4 bases, with 8 bases lying between them. Germline V gene data show CDR1 as SGHRS and CDR2 as YFSETQ. The CDR3 has 13 amino acids. The rearrangement joins TRBV5-1 to TRBJ2-7; D unresolved. The receptor was derived from an adult who received the AZD1222 COVID-19 vaccine. The sequencing here drew on peripheral blood, taken 28 days after the second AZD1222 dose. The CDR3 sequence: CASSLEVDYEQYF. The CDR3 DNA reads as TGCGCCAGCAGCTTGGAAGTTGATTACGAGCAGTACTTC.